This T cell receptor (beta chain) was identified in a study of blood T cell repertoires in COVID-19. The wider study: Researchers got acute and convalescent COVID-19 samples from the United States, Italy and Spain. T cells, B-cell-depleted T cells, or PBMCs provided the cDNA or gDNA that served as material.

Produced via immunoSEQ multiplex PCR; TCRdb's table is partial and in-frame only. The sample includes fewer than 250,000 clones, about 82% of them seen just once. The TCR comes from an older woman with active or convalescent COVID-19. Sequencing was carried out using peripheral blood.

CDR3 loop: CASSLWWTSGGSETQYF. CDR3 DNA sequence: TGTGCCAGCAGTTTATGGTGGACTAGCGGGGGGTCGGAGACCCAGTACTTC. The rearrangement links TRBV28 to TRBJ2-5; 14 nucleotides agree with TRBD2. After removal of 0 bases from V and 5 bases from J, the junction contained 5 bases not matched to a gene. The V gene's germline CDR1 is MDHEN and CDR2 SYDVKM. The CDR3 runs to 17 residues.